Described below is a single T cell receptor (beta chain) sequence and its context. The record originates from a study of blood T cell repertoires in COVID-19. V was shortened by 1 base and J by 7 bases, with 13 bases between the two germline ends. Looked up from germline, CDR1 is SGHTA and CDR2 is FQGNSA. The CDR3 sequence is 14 residues long. Profiled with immunoSEQ multiplex PCR; TCRdb holds only in-frame clones, not every one. The sample includes roughly 250,000 clones, approximately 86% of them seen just once. Participant ages covered about 18 to 100 years across 25 or so US areas. Input material: PBMCs or T cells enriched from blood (not recorded which). This TCR was recovered from a middle-aged woman with acute COVID-19. V and J are TRBV7-2 and TRBJ2-5, with D maybe TRBD1 (5 bases). In DNA form, the CDR3 reads TGTGCCAGCAGCTTAGGGGGTACAGGTGGGACCCAGTACTTC. This sequence encodes CASSLGGTGGTQYF.